One and the same sample provided the 17 T cell receptor beta chains below, sequenced in a study of post-analysis software for immune sequencing data. General study findings and limits: When patients were compared with controls, 4 or 5 TRBV segments were more frequent, TRBV5-6, TRBV5-1 and TRBV20-1 among them.

Unique-molecular-identifier-tagged TCR beta cDNA libraries were used. Each CDR3 protein gets one entry after TCRdb re-called the PCR reads with MiXCR. The sample shows just over 250,000 distinct CDR3 sequences, just over 35% of them seen only once. These receptors lack a known antigen. Specimen: blood. All receptors derive from a girl aged 10-17 years with multiple sclerosis.

As concerns this clonotype: A read error may be the cause here, since a much bigger clone is one base away. The chain carries TRBV29-1 and TRBJ1-4; D gene ambiguous. The length of the CDR3 is 13 residues. Per germline, CDR1 SQVTM and CDR2 ANQGSEA. In DNA, the CDR3 is TGCAGCGTTGAACGGGATCAGCGGGGAAAACGGTTTTTT. Encoded protein: CSVERDQRGKRFF.

The table lists this clonotype with a few counts. The junction shows a germline mismatch at one end, possibly a read error. The chain couples TRBV5-1 to TRBJ2-3, with no clear D. This CDR3 contains 14 residues. CDR1 is SGHRS, CDR2 YFSETQ, per germline. As DNA, the CDR3 is TGCGTCAGCAGCTTGAATCCTCGCACAGATACGCAGTATTTT. This gives the protein CVSSLNPRTDTQYF.

This clonotype was seen at least ten times. The V call is TRBV4-1, the J call TRBJ1-6, with D unresolved. Germline V gene data show CDR1 as MGHRA and CDR2 as YSYEKL. This CDR3 has 14 residues. The V end was cut by 6 bases, the J end by 8 bases, with 14 bases between. As DNA, the CDR3 is TGCGCCAGCAGACCGCGGGTTCCGGATTCACCCCTCCACTTT. Encoded protein: CASRPRVPDSPLHF.

This clonotype was seen more than once but under ten times. The chain couples TRBV20-1 to TRBJ2-4; TRBD2 might be the D (5 bases). Trimming left V 6 bases short and J 0 bases short, with 12 bases between. The CDR3 contains 14 residues. The germline gives CDR1 DFQATT, CDR2 SNEGSKA (reference sequence). In DNA, the CDR3 is TGCAGTGCCGGACTGCCGCTAGCCAAAAACATTCAGTACTTC. It specifies CSAGLPLAKNIQYF.

This clonotype occurred many times. V and J are TRBV29-1 and TRBJ2-3; 11 bases are a match to TRBD1. In germline, CDR1 is SQVTM, CDR2 ANQGSEA. The length of the CDR3 is 14 residues. With 7 bases clipped from V and 4 bases from J, the junction kept 7 bases outside the gene matches. The CDR3 coding sequence is TGCAGCGAACAACCGGGACAGGGGGCAGATACGCAGTATTTT. Residues: CSEQPGQGADTQYF.

J is TRBJ1-4 and V is TRBV20-1; no reliable D call. The CDR3 has 11 residues. The germline V gene has CDR1 DFQATT and CDR2 SNEGSKA (reference sequence). V lost 5 bases, J lost 6 bases, and 7 bases lay in between. The CDR3 nucleotides are TGCAGTGCTTGGACGGATGAAAAACTGTTTTTT. This gives the protein CSAWTDEKLFF.

The sample holds one count of this clonotype. This chain joins TRBV15 and TRBJ2-5, with D possibly matching TRBD2 (6 bases). This CDR3 spans 13 amino acids. Trimming took off 5 bases at V and 5 bases at J, with 12 bases between the two ends. CDR1 and CDR2 (germline): LNHNV, YYDKDF (reference sequence). The CDR3 spells CATSELAGETQYF. The CDR3 bases are TGTGCCACCAGCGAACTAGCTGGTGAGACCCAGTACTTC. Full variable domain (missing parts from reference TRBV15 and TRBJ2-5): DAMVIQNPRYQVTQFGKPVTLSCSQTLNHNVMYWYQQKSSQAPKLLFHYYDKDFNNEADTPDNFQSRRPNTSFCFLDIRSPGLGDTAMYLCATSELAGETQYFGPGTRLLVL.

This sequence joins TRBV7-2 and TRBJ1-1; 9 bases map to TRBD1. The CDR3 consists of 15 residues. The J segment lost 5 bases and the V segment lost 3 bases, leaving 7 bases of the junction unmatched. Germline CDR1 is SGHTA and CDR2 is FQGNSA. The CDR3 sequence: CASSFVGTGITEAFF. In DNA form, the CDR3 reads TGTGCCAGCAGCTTTGTTGGGACAGGGATAACTGAAGCTTTCTTT.

The rearrangement uses TRBV10-3 and TRBJ2-3, with D possibly matching TRBD1 (5 bases). There are 14 residues in the CDR3. Germline CDR1 reads ENHRY; CDR2 reads SYGVKD. Trimming removed 7 bases from V and 0 bases from J, with 11 bases in between. In DNA form, the CDR3 reads TGTGCCATCAAAGGGGCCTTTAGCACAGATACGCAGTATTTT. Protein product: CAIKGAFSTDTQYF.

This rearrangement joins TRBV12-3 or TRBV12-4 to TRBJ1-1; no definite D call. CDR3 length equals 16 residues. V was shortened by 6 bases and J by 1 base, with 18 bases between the two germline ends. CDR3 nucleotides: TGTGCCAGCAGGTTACCGCTTTCAAGATCGAACACTGAAGCTTTCTTT. Its protein is CASRLPLSRSNTEAFF.

This clonotype appeared a single time. This chain links TRBV7-9 with TRBJ2-4, with 7 bases fitting TRBD2. Judging by the DNA end, TRBJ2-7 fits better; the J call may be wrong. This CDR3 comprises 15 residues. The germline CDR1 and CDR2 sequences are SEHNR and FQNEAQ (reference sequence). The CDR3 protein is CASSLRLAEEYEQYF. The CDR3 nucleotides are TGTGCCAGCAGCTTACGGCTAGCGGAGGAATACGAGCAGTACTTC.

The V gene is TRBV3-1, the J gene TRBJ1-5; TRBD1 is a possible D gene (5 bases). The CDR3 extends over 16 amino acids. In germline, CDR1 is LGHDT, CDR2 YNNKEL (reference sequence). Trimming took 0 bases from V and 5 from J, leaving 14 bases between them. The CDR3 reads CASSQDRRGNHQPQHF. The CDR3 DNA follows: TGTGCCAGCAGCCAAGATCGGAGGGGAAACCATCAGCCCCAGCATTTT.

This clonotype was observed a handful of times. V usage is TRBV28 and J usage is TRBJ2-7; 8 bases map to TRBD1. V trimming: 5 bases; J trimming: 2 bases; junction bases outside the gene matches: 2. The CDR3 loop spans 13 amino acids. Germline V gene data show CDR1 as MDHEN and CDR2 as SYDVKM. CDR3 loop: CASSGTGAYEQYF. The CDR3 DNA reads as TGTGCCAGCAGTGGGACAGGAGCCTACGAGCAGTACTTC.

This clonotype appeared a single time. The rearrangement uses TRBV4-2 and TRBJ2-1; D gene unclear. CDR1 and CDR2 from the germline V gene are LGHNA and YNFKEQ. Trimming stripped 0 bases from V and 8 bases from J, with 8 bases between. This CDR3 has 13 amino acids. The chain's CDR3 is CASSQEVVDEQFF. CDR3 in DNA: TGTGCCAGCAGCCAAGAGGTCGTGGATGAGCAGTTCTTC.

This clonotype was detected ten times or more. The CDR3 loop is CASKPGGYMNTLEAFF. For the CDR3, the DNA is TGTGCCAGCAAGCCAGGGGGATACATGAACACTCTTGAAGCTTTCTTT. The chain combines TRBV28 with TRBJ1-1, with TRBD1 matching 7 bases. CDR1 and CDR2 from the germline V gene are MDHEN and SYDVKM. The CDR3 is made up of 16 amino acids. V was clipped by 7 bases and J by 7 bases; unmatched bases: 18.

In the case of this clonotype: This clone may be a read error of a much larger clone one base away. In DNA, the CDR3 is TGCAGCGCCCAGCGGCAGGGTGATGAAAAACTGTTTTTT. This sequence encodes CSAQRQGDEKLFF. V and J are TRBV29-1 and TRBJ1-4; TRBD1 might be the D (5 bases). The germline V gene has CDR1 SQVTM and CDR2 ANQGSEA. V was clipped by 7 bases and J by 6 bases, with 15 bases between them. This CDR3 has 13 amino acids.

The sample holds a few counts of this clonotype. V is TRBV5-6 and J is TRBJ2-7; TRBD1 matches at 12 bases. CDR3 length equals 15 residues. After removal of 2 bases from V and 7 bases from J, the junction contained 7 bases not matched to a gene. The germline V gene has CDR1 SGHDT and CDR2 YYEEEE. In nucleotides, the CDR3 is TGTGCCAGCAGCTTTCCGGGACAGGGGGCTAGGGAGCAGTACTTC. It is translated as CASSFPGQGAREQYF. The variable domain in full, completed from reference TRBV5-6 and TRBJ2-7, reads DAGVTQSPTHLIKTRGQQVTLRCSPKSGHDTVSWYQQALGQGPQFIFQYYEEEERQRGNFPDRFSGHQFPNYSSELNVNALLLGDSALYLCASSFPGQGAREQYFGPGTRLTVT.